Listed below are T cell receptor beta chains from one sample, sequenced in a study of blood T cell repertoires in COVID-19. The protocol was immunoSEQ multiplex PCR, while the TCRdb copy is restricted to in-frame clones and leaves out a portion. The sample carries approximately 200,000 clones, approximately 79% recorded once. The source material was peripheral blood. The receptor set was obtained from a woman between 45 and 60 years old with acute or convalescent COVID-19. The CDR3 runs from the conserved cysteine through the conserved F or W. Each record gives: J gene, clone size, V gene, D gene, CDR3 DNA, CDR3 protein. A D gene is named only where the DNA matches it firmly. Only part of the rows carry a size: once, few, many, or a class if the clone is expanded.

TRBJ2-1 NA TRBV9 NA TGTGCCAGCAGCCTAGACTCGAATGAGCAGTTCTTC CASSLDSNEQFF
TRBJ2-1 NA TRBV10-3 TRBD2 TGTGCCATCAGTGAGTTTGGCGGCGGGGGGGCGTCCTACAATGAGCAGTTCTTC CAISEFGGGGASYNEQFF
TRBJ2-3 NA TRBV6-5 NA TGTGCCAGTTCCCCCCGAGATACGCAGTATTTT CASSPRDTQYF
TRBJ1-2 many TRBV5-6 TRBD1 TGTGCCAGCAGCTTTAATGACCCCAGGGGGCTTATAATCGGCTACACCTTC CASSFNDPRGLIIGYTF
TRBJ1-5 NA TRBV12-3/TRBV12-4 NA TGTGCCAGCAGTTTCGGGGTTCAGCCCCAGCATTTT CASSFGVQPQHF
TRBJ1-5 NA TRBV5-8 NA TGTGCCAGCAGCTTGGATTCGGGGTTTGTTCAGCCCCAGCATTTT CASSLDSGFVQPQHF
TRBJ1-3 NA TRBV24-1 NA TGTGCCACCAGTGATTTGCGGGGAAACACCATATATTTT CATSDLRGNTIYF
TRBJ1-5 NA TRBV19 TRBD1 TGTGCCAGTAGCCAGGGGGGCGGATACTATAGCAATCAGCCCCAGCATTTT CASSQGGGYYSNQPQHF
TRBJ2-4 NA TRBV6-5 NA TGTGCCACTTCCGTAGCCAAAAACATTCAGTACTTC CATSVAKNIQYF
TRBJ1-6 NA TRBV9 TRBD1 TGTGCCAGCAGCGCTACAGGGGGCATACAGAATTCACCCCTCCACTTT CASSATGGIQNSPLHF
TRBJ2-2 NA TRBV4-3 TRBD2 TGCGCCAGCAGCCAACTAGCGGGAGGGGGCACCGGGGAGCTGTTTTTT CASSQLAGGGTGELFF